These 24 T cell receptor beta chains originate from one sample sequenced in a study of regulatory T cells in long-lasting Graves disease. Time point specified: newly diagnosed GD, antithyroid drugs for less than 3 months. RNA extracted from PBMCs served as the sequencing template. Construction of TCR beta libraries relied on iRepertoire HTBI primers and on Arm-PCR targeting CDR3 regions. A single record per CDR3 protein comes from TCRdb applying MiXCR to the multiplex PCR reads. The table has approximately 480,000 distinct CDR3 sequences, around 15% seen once. In addition, the sample was reused for a study of T cells in Graves' hyperthyroidism and ophthalmopathy.

The sequences come from peripheral blood mononuclear cells (PBMCs), collected at new diagnosis, from a patient treated with antithyroid drugs. The receptors come from a man aged 35 to 55 with Graves disease.

This clonotype was observed many times. This chain connects TRBV15 to TRBJ2-5; unclear D gene. V was cut by 5 bases and J by 1 base, with 14 bases left in between. Germline-derived CDR1 and CDR2 are LNHNV and YYDKDF (reference sequence). CDR3 length equals 15 residues. CDR3 in DNA: TGTGCCACCAGCCACGCGAGGAGTATCCAAGAGACCCAGTACTTC. Protein: CATSHARSIQETQYF.

The chain joins TRBV29-1 to TRBJ2-1, with no clear D. V was clipped by 4 bases and J by 5 bases, with 6 bases between them. Germline V gene sequence: CDR1 SQVTM, CDR2 ANQGSEA. The CDR3 is made up of 11 amino acids. Written as DNA, the CDR3 is TGCAGCGTTGCCTCAAACAATGAGCAGTTCTTC. Its translation: CSVASNNEQFF.

This clonotype has a count of ten or more. The chain carries TRBV20-1 and TRBJ1-5, with a possible D match to TRBD1 (6 bases). Trimming left V 4 bases short and J 4 bases short, with 14 bases between. Germline V gene lookup returns CDR1 DFQATT and CDR2 SNEGSKA (reference sequence). This CDR3 contains 14 residues. CDR3 DNA sequence: TGCAGTGCTAACTCCGGGACACCAAATCAGCCCCAGCATTTT. Translating gives CSANSGTPNQPQHF.

This clonotype was picked up a small number of times. The junction and the germline gene differ at one end; a read error may be behind it. The rearrangement uses TRBV13 and TRBJ1-4, with 9 nucleotides matching TRBD1. Germline-derived CDR1 and CDR2 are PRHDT and FYEKMQ (reference sequence). The CDR3 totals 15 residues. This CDR3 is CASSLGQGRGEKLFF. The CDR3 nucleotides read TGTGCCAGCAGCCTAGGACAGGGGAGGGGTGAAAAACTGTTTTTT.

At least ten counts were recorded for this clonotype. The V gene is TRBV28, the J gene TRBJ2-1; 14 nucleotides line up with TRBD2. V was pared by 7 bases and J by 6 bases, with 8 bases of the junction left unmatched. Germline V gene lookup returns CDR1 MDHEN and CDR2 SYDVKM. The CDR3 is 16 amino acids. In nucleotides, the CDR3 is TGTGCCAGCAACCTCCAGGGACTAGCGGGAGTCAATGAGCAGTTCTTC. As protein: CASNLQGLAGVNEQFF.

The chain has TRBV6-2 or TRBV6-3 and TRBJ2-7, with D possibly called TRBD1 or TRBD2 (5 bases each). V gave up 0 bases and J gave up 0 bases, with 36 bases separating them. CDR1 and CDR2 from the germline V gene are MNHEY and SVGEGT. This CDR3 is 24 amino acids long. In nucleotides, the CDR3 is TGTGCCAGCAGTTACTCGATTTGGGGGTCAATCTTTGCCCCGGGGCAGTCGAGCTCCTACGAGCAGTACTTC. This translates into CASSYSIWGSIFAPGQSSSYEQYF.

This clonotype was recorded many times. This chain joins TRBV7-9 and TRBJ2-3; D uncertain. This CDR3 has 14 amino acids. The germline V gene has CDR1 SEHNR and CDR2 FQNEAQ (reference sequence). The V gene lost 6 bases and the J gene lost 3 bases, with 13 bases spanning the gap. The CDR3 is CASSLAGTTDTQYF. The CDR3 bases are TGTGCCAGCAGTTTGGCAGGCACAACAGATACGCAGTATTTT.

As to this clonotype: A much larger clone differs from this one at a single base, so this may be a read error. J is TRBJ2-7 and V is TRBV7-3, with D possibly matching TRBD1 (6 bases). CDR3 length: 15 residues. V was pared by 8 bases and J by 4 bases, with 21 bases between. From germline, CDR1 is SGHTA and CDR2 FQGTGA. In DNA, the CDR3 is TGTGCCAGCCCCTCCAGCGGCAGGGGTGGGTACGAGCAGTACTTC. Amino acid sequence: CASPSSGRGGYEQYF. Based on the CDR3 plus reference TRBV7-3 and TRBJ2-7, the full variable domain is GAGVSQTPSNKVTEKGKYVELRCDPISGHTALYWYRQSLGQGPEFLIYFQGTGAADDSGLPNDRFFAVRPEGSVSTLKIQRTERGDSAVYLCASPSSGRGGYEQYFGPGTRLTVT.

This clonotype was counted many times. CDR3 in DNA: TGTGCCAGCAGCCAAGAAGCTAGCGGGAGGGGCGAGCAGTACTTC. Translated: CASSQEASGRGEQYF. The rearrangement joins TRBV3-1 to TRBJ2-7, with 12 bases identical to TRBD2. Germline CDR1 is LGHDT and CDR2 is YNNKEL (reference sequence). The CDR3 spans 15 residues. Unmatched junction bases numbered 3, after V lost 0 bases and J lost 6 bases.

This clonotype was counted only a few times. The rearrangement joins TRBV19 to TRBJ2-2, with D maybe TRBD1 (6 bases). CDR3 length equals 14 residues. V lost 5 bases to trimming and J lost 0 bases, with 7 bases between them. Per germline, CDR1 LNHDA and CDR2 SQIVND (reference sequence). The CDR3 DNA reads as TGTGCCAGTAGTCGGGACACGAACACCGGGGAGCTGTTTTTT. It codes for CASSRDTNTGELFF.

This clonotype has just one count. This sequence joins TRBV7-9 and TRBJ2-1; D not certain. Germline V gives CDR1 SEHNR, CDR2 FQNEAQ (reference sequence). Trimming stripped 5 bases from V and 5 bases from J, with 16 bases between. There are 15 residues in the CDR3. The CDR3 nucleotides read TGTGCCAGCAGCATCTCCGGGCCACTTAACAATGAGCAGTTCTTC. Amino acids: CASSISGPLNNEQFF.

This clonotype was observed at least ten times. This rearrangement joins TRBV28 to TRBJ2-7; TRBD2 agrees at 7 bases. V gave up 6 bases and J gave up 0 bases; unmatched junction bases: 5. The CDR3 sequence is 14 residues long. In germline, CDR1 is MDHEN, CDR2 SYDVKM. The CDR3 loop reads CASRARGSSYEQYF. The DNA of the CDR3 is TGTGCCAGCAGGGCCCGCGGGAGCTCCTACGAGCAGTACTTC.

Comments on this clonotype: One end of the junction is discordant with germline, which a read error may explain. This chain uses TRBV5-1 with TRBJ2-7; 7 bases fit TRBD1. Germline CDR1 and CDR2: SGHRS and YFSETQ. The CDR3 contains 14 residues. CDR3 in amino acids: CANSLGQVNHEQYF. CDR3 nucleotide sequence: TGCGCCAACAGCCTCGGACAGGTTAACCACGAGCAGTACTTC.

CDR3 bases: TGTGCCAGTAGTATTGGGGGGTCGGGGTCTTGGATCTCTGAAGCTTTCTTT. Its protein is CASSIGGSGSWISEAFF. V usage is TRBV19 and J usage is TRBJ1-1, with D possibly being TRBD1 (5 bases). The CDR3 consists of 17 residues. Germline CDR1 is LNHDA and CDR2 is SQIVND (reference sequence). V was shortened by 3 bases and J by 6 bases, with 23 bases between the two germline ends.

This clonotype was detected many times. This sequence joins TRBV5-1 and TRBJ2-1; 7 positions match TRBD2. The CDR3 length is 13 residues. The trim removed 0 bases at V and 10 bases at J, leaving 4 bases unmatched. The V gene's germline CDR1 is SGHRS and CDR2 YFSETQ. DNA for the CDR3: TGCGCCAGCAGCTTGGAGACTAGCATGGAGCAGTTCTTC. It yields the protein CASSLETSMEQFF.

This clonotype was observed a handful of times. This chain joins TRBV20-1 and TRBJ2-7; 14 nucleotides line up with TRBD2. Gene TRBJ2-1 matches the end of the DNA better, so the J call may be wrong. The CDR3 length is 16 residues. Germline CDR1 reads DFQATT; CDR2 reads SNEGSKA (reference sequence). CDR3 nucleotide sequence: TGCAGTGCTTCCTCCGGACTAGCGGGAGGAAGACAGGAGCAGTTCTTC. Translating gives CSASSGLAGGRQEQFF.

V and J are TRBV15 and TRBJ2-7; possibly TRBD1 or TRBD2 for D (6 bases each). The CDR3 sequence is 14 residues long. V was cut by 0 bases and J by 5 bases, with 11 bases left in between. Germline CDR1 LNHNV, CDR2 YYDKDF (reference sequence). CDR3 nucleotides: TGTGCCACCAGCAGAGATAGGGGGGCCCACGAGCAGTACTTC. It specifies CATSRDRGAHEQYF.

The table lists this clonotype with many counts. J is TRBJ2-1 and V is TRBV3-1; possibly TRBD2 for D (5 bases). The germline gives CDR1 LGHDT, CDR2 YNNKEL (reference sequence). This CDR3 comprises 15 residues. The germline V and J ends were trimmed by 1 base and 12 bases, with 19 bases remaining between them. CDR3 bases: TGTGCCAGCAGCCAAGGGGTCTCGGACGGAGGTCGGCAGTTCTTC. Its translation is CASSQGVSDGGRQFF.

The chain is built from TRBV20-1 and TRBJ2-5; D assignment may be TRBD1 or TRBD2 (5 bases each). This CDR3 contains 14 residues. V dropped 4 bases and J dropped 3 bases, with 15 bases sitting between them. Germline values: CDR1 DFQATT, CDR2 SNEGSKA (reference sequence). The CDR3 coding sequence is TGCAGTGCTACCAGCCTAATGGGGGAAGAGACCCAGTACTTC. Its protein is CSATSLMGEETQYF.

This clonotype was found many times. The J gene is TRBJ1-2, the V gene TRBV6-1; the match to TRBD1 covers 8 bases. Germline trimming cut 5 bases from V and 4 bases from J; bases unmatched to any gene: 6. From germline, CDR1 is MNHNS and CDR2 SASEGT. The CDR3 has 14 residues. CDR3 DNA: TGTGCCAGCAGTATGGACAGGGTGGCCTATGGCTACACCTTC. Translation gives CASSMDRVAYGYTF.

The rearrangement uses TRBV24-1 and TRBJ2-3; the D gene is possibly TRBD1 (6 bases). The CDR3 has 14 amino acids. The germline gives CDR1 KGHDR, CDR2 SFDVKD. The germline V and J ends were trimmed by 6 bases and 2 bases, with 11 bases remaining between them. This CDR3 is CATSRTDPTDTQYF. The CDR3 region has the DNA TGTGCCACCAGTAGGACAGACCCCACAGATACGCAGTATTTT.

As concerns this clonotype: It may be a read error: a sequence one base away is much more abundant. The chain joins TRBV9 to TRBJ2-4, with TRBD2 as a possible D gene (5 bases). Germline V gene lookup returns CDR1 SGDLS and CDR2 YYNGEE. The CDR3 has 14 amino acids. The CDR3 region is CTSSPSGAKNIQYF. CDR3 DNA: TGTACCAGCAGCCCCTCGGGGGCCAAAAACATTCAGTACTTC.

The chain employs TRBV7-3 and TRBJ2-5; 8 nucleotides match TRBD1. The CDR3 is 15 amino acids. The trim removed 5 bases at V and 4 bases at J, leaving 9 bases unmatched. Germline CDR1 reads SGHTA; CDR2 reads FQGTGA. The DNA of the CDR3 is TGTGCCAGCAGCCAAAAGACAGGGGTGGGAGAGACCCAGTACTTC. Amino acids: CASSQKTGVGETQYF.

This clonotype has ten or more counts. V usage is TRBV20-1 and J usage is TRBJ2-3, with D unresolved. The germline V gene has CDR1 DFQATT and CDR2 SNEGSKA (reference sequence). Trimming left V 6 bases short and J 1 base short, with 14 bases between. This CDR3 has 14 amino acids. CDR3 in DNA: TGCAGTGCCCTTGCAACGGCGGGCACAGATACGCAGTATTTT. This encodes CSALATAGTDTQYF.